This T cell receptor beta chain was identified in a study of blood T cell repertoires in COVID-19. Study-wide background: The United States, Italy and Spain provided the acute and convalescent COVID-19 samples.

Original methodology: Scientists estimated how many nucleated cells there were by amplifying reference gene primers. The repertoire was sequenced with immunoSEQ multiplex PCR; TCRdb's copy has only in-frame clones and lacks some. V and J calls and clone size are as listed in that table; D and trimming were resolved from the DNA. The table lists about 160,000 clones, approximately 84% of them singletons, with 0.8% to 1.2% in the top ten. A remark on this clone: In the same sample, other DNA sequences code for this CDR3.

There are 13 residues in the CDR3. The germline CDR1 and CDR2 sequences are MNHEY and SVGAGI. The V segment lost 6 bases and the J segment 5 bases; nucleotides outside the gene matches: 7. This sequence originates from a middle-aged man with acute or convalescent COVID-19. V usage is TRBV6-5 and J usage is TRBJ2-7; 7 positions match TRBD1. The sample comprised peripheral blood. The CDR3 loop reads CASSRQGVDEQYF. The CDR3 coding sequence is TGTGCCAGCAGCCGGCAGGGGGTGGACGAGCAGTACTTC.